This T cell receptor (beta chain) is drawn from a study of T cells in Graves' hyperthyroidism and ophthalmopathy. Amplified TCR beta CDR3 regions came from RNA transcripts. HTBI primers were the set used in a first-round RT-PCR of the TCR CDR3. From the multiplex PCR reads, TCRdb called clonotypes with MiXCR, one entry per CDR3 protein. In the table there are approximately 200,000 distinct CDR3 sequences, approximately 20% of which are singletons. CDR1 and CDR2 from the germline V gene are MNHNY and SVGAGI (reference sequence). The CDR3 runs to 16 residues. Trimming pared 2 bases from V and 1 base from J, leaving 11 bases between.

The source is a man aged 35 to 55 with Graves' hyperthyroidism. The sample taken for sequencing was blood. The gene calls are TRBV6-6 and TRBJ2-2; D not certain. The CDR3 DNA sequence: TGTGCCAGCAGTTACGGCAGTCCCAAGAACACCGGGGAGCTGTTTTTT. As protein: CASSYGSPKNTGELFF.